A single sample gave rise to the 21 T cell receptor beta chains below, sequenced in a study of blood T cell repertoires in COVID-19. Generated by immunoSEQ multiplex PCR, the TCRdb table keeps only in-frame clones and is missing some. The sample lists approximately 130,000 clones, 80% to 85% occurring once. Material: PBMCs or T cells enriched from blood (not recorded which). The origin of the receptors is a man younger than 40 who had recovered from COVID-19.

In its sample, this clone was seen a few times. This chain uses TRBV28 with TRBJ2-2, with 11 bases matching TRBD1. The trim removed 6 bases at V and 7 bases at J, leaving 4 bases unmatched. Germline CDR1 MDHEN, CDR2 SYDVKM. This CDR3 is built from 14 residues. In nucleotides, the CDR3 is TGTGCCAGCAGGGGGACAGGGGGTAACGGGGAGCTGTTTTTT. It codes for CASRGTGGNGELFF.

The chain carries TRBV9 and TRBJ2-7; 10 bases map to TRBD2. Trimming cost V 3 bases and J 0 bases; bases outside gene matches: 3. CDR3 size: 15 residues. Germline values: CDR1 SGDLS, CDR2 YYNGEE. CDR3 loop: CASSEGLAPSYEQYF. The CDR3 region has the DNA TGTGCCAGCAGCGAGGGACTAGCGCCCTCCTACGAGCAGTACTTC.

The chain recombines TRBV14 with TRBJ2-2; 7 bases align to TRBD2. Germline V gene sequence: CDR1 SGHDN, CDR2 FVKESK. The CDR3 runs to 14 residues. The ends lost 6 bases at V and 0 bases at J; junction bases unmatched: 1. The CDR3 DNA sequence: TGTGCCAGCAGGCGGGAGTCGAACACCGGGGAGCTGTTTTTT. Translating it yields CASRRESNTGELFF. Full variable domain (remainder filled in from reference TRBV14 and TRBJ2-2): EAGVTQFPSHSVIEKGQTVTLRCDPISGHDNLYWYRRVMGKEIKFLLHFVKESKQDESGMPNNRFLAERTGGTYSTLKVQPAELEDSGVYFCASRRESNTGELFFGEGSRLTVL.

The gene calls are TRBV10-2 and TRBJ2-7, with a possible D match to TRBD1 (6 bases). CDR1 and CDR2 (germline): WSHSY, SAAADI. The CDR3 extends over 12 amino acids. The V gene lost 8 bases and the J gene lost 6 bases, with 14 bases spanning the gap. The CDR3: CASQGQSCEQYF. CDR3 nucleotides: TGCGCCAGCCAAGGACAGAGCTGCGAGCAGTACTTC.

This clone was counted between two and nine times. The chain couples TRBV18 to TRBJ1-5, with TRBD1 as a possible D gene (5 bases). V dropped 3 bases and J dropped 5 bases, with 23 bases sitting between them. This CDR3 is built from 18 residues. Germline CDR1 reads KGHSH; CDR2 reads LQKENI. CDR3 sequence (DNA): TGTGCCAGCTCACCCCAAGGCGGGGCAGGGTTTGTCCATCAGCCCCAGCATTTT. Its translation: CASSPQGGAGFVHQPQHF.

The chain links TRBV4-1 to TRBJ2-5, with D unclear. The CDR3 loop spans 12 amino acids. Trimming removed 0 bases at V and 7 bases at J, with 6 bases between. Germline CDR1 and CDR2: MGHRA and YSYEKL. CDR3 residues: CASSQEGRTQYF. The CDR3 DNA sequence: TGCGCCAGCAGCCAAGAGGGCAGGACCCAGTACTTC.

The CDR3 DNA sequence: TGTGCCAGCACCGGGACTAGCGGATTAGGCTACGAGCAGTACTTC. Translation: CASTGTSGLGYEQYF. The chain carries TRBV6-5 and TRBJ2-7; 11 nucleotides agree with TRBD2. This CDR3 is built from 15 residues. CDR1 is MNHEY and CDR2 is SVGAGI in the germline V gene. V lost 7 bases and J lost 3; bases outside the gene matches: 8.

Only a few counts were recorded for this clone. The rearrangement links TRBV2 to TRBJ1-5, with 8 bases lining up with TRBD1. The CDR3 is 14 residues long. Germline CDR1 is SNHLY and CDR2 is FYNNEI. Trimming took 4 bases from V and 5 from J; bases not matched to a gene: 4. The CDR3 loop reads CASSVGTGYQPQHF. CDR3 nucleotides: TGTGCCAGCAGTGTGGGGACAGGTTATCAGCCCCAGCATTTT.

The rearrangement joins TRBV10-3 to TRBJ1-4, with 8 positions matching TRBD1. V dropped 10 bases and J dropped 4; count of bases not matched to a gene: 5. The CDR3 consists of 13 residues. Germline CDR1 is ENHRY and CDR2 is SYGVKD. CDR3 bases: TGTGCCACCCGGGACAGGAGTAATGAAAAACTGTTTTTT. Translation gives CATRDRSNEKLFF.

The V and J genes are TRBV2 and TRBJ2-7; maybe TRBD1 (6 bases). With 5 bases removed from V and 5 bases from J, the gap between germline ends came to 16 bases. The CDR3 contains 14 residues. CDR1 is SNHLY, CDR2 FYNNEI, per germline. DNA of the CDR3: TGTGCCAGCAGTCTAGGACAGTCCGCCGACGAGCAGTACGTC. Encoded protein: CASSLGQSADEQYV.

V and J are TRBV4-1 and TRBJ1-5; 10 nucleotides match TRBD1. The germline V gene has CDR1 MGHRA and CDR2 YSYEKL. J lost 3 bases, V lost 0 bases, and 5 bases had no gene match. The CDR3 totals 17 residues. The CDR3 region is CASSQDKGQGINQPQHF. The CDR3 coding sequence is TGCGCCAGCAGCCAAGATAAGGGACAGGGGATCAATCAGCCCCAGCATTTT.

CDR3 nucleotide sequence: TGCAGCGGGAGGTTGAACACTGAAGCTTTCTTT. This sequence encodes CSGRLNTEAFF. The chain joins TRBV29-1 to TRBJ1-1, with D unresolved. In germline, CDR1 is SQVTM, CDR2 ANQGSEA. Trimming took 7 bases from V and 0 from J, leaving 6 bases between them. This CDR3 contains 11 residues.

The rearrangement joins TRBV19 to TRBJ2-6, with TRBD2 as a possible D gene (5 bases). Trimming removed 6 bases at V and 1 base at J, with 10 bases between. Germline loops: CDR1 LNHDA, CDR2 SQIVND (reference sequence). The CDR3 length is 15 residues. The CDR3 sequence is CASSIGESGANVLTF. The CDR3 DNA reads as TGTGCCAGTAGCATTGGGGAGTCTGGGGCCAACGTCCTGACTTTC. The full variable domain, with the rest looked up from reference TRBV19 and TRBJ2-6, is DGGITQSPKYLFRKEGQNVTLSCEQNLNHDAMYWYRQDPGQGLRLIYYSQIVNDFQKGDIAEGYSVSREKKESFPLTVTSAQKNPTAFYLCASSIGESGANVLTFGAGSRLTVL.

This clone has a handful of counts. The V and J genes are TRBV5-1 and TRBJ1-1, with 7 bases matching TRBD1. J gave up 8 bases and V 0 bases, and 7 bases lay outside the gene matches. Germline V gene data show CDR1 as SGHRS and CDR2 as YFSETQ. The CDR3 covers 14 residues. The CDR3 spells CASSLAPGGTEAFF. In DNA form, the CDR3 reads TGCGCCAGCAGCTTGGCGCCAGGGGGGACGGAAGCTTTCTTT. The full variable domain, its missing parts supplied by reference TRBV5-1 and TRBJ1-1, is KAGVTQTPRYLIKTRGQQVTLSCSPISGHRSVSWYQQTPGQGLQFLFEYFSETQRNKGNFPGRFSGRQFSNSRSEMNVSTLELGDSALYLCASSLAPGGTEAFFGQGTRLTVV.

This clone has a single count. J is TRBJ2-7 and V is TRBV5-1; maybe TRBD2 (6 bases). The CDR3 runs 13 residues. The V gene's germline CDR1 is SGHRS and CDR2 YFSETQ. V was pared by 4 bases and J by 3 bases, with 11 bases between. CDR3 DNA sequence: TGCGCCAGCAGCCCGGGGGTCAACTACGAGCAGTACTTC. Amino acid sequence: CASSPGVNYEQYF. The full variable domain, in which reference TRBV5-1 and TRBJ2-7 provide the parts outside the CDR3, is KAGVTQTPRYLIKTRGQQVTLSCSPISGHRSVSWYQQTPGQGLQFLFEYFSETQRNKGNFPGRFSGRQFSNSRSEMNVSTLELGDSALYLCASSPGVNYEQYFGPGTRLTVT.

In the case of this clone: The germline gene is not matched at one end of the junction; a read error may be the cause. The genes are TRBV13 and TRBJ2-4; 12 nucleotides line up with TRBD2. CDR1 and CDR2 from the germline V gene are PRHDT and FYEKMQ (reference sequence). The CDR3 length is 15 residues. CDR3 amino acids: CASSLGRLAGGPGDF. The DNA for the CDR3 is TGTGCCAGCAGCTTAGGCCGTCTAGCGGGAGGGCCGGGAGACTTC.

This chain links TRBV19 with TRBJ1-6, with 8 bases fitting TRBD1. The V segment lost 5 bases and the J segment 8 bases; nucleotides outside the gene matches: 8. The CDR3 totals 15 residues. CDR1 and CDR2 (germline): LNHDA, SQIVND (reference sequence). DNA of the CDR3: TGTGCCAGTAGTTATGGGCAGGGGGCTTATTCACCCCTCCACTTT. This sequence encodes CASSYGQGAYSPLHF.

The chain combines TRBV2 with TRBJ1-1; TRBD1 aligns across 8 bases. Germline V CDR1 and CDR2: SNHLY, FYNNEI. The CDR3 has 13 residues. The trim removed 8 bases at V and 1 base at J, leaving 3 bases unmatched. The CDR3 nucleotides are TGTGCCAGCGGGGACAGGACGAACACTGAAGCTTTCTTT. Translation: CASGDRTNTEAFF.

This sequence joins TRBV2 and TRBJ2-3; 7 nucleotides match TRBD1. The CDR3 is 15 residues long. CDR1 and CDR2 (germline): SNHLY, FYNNEI. V gave up 4 bases and J gave up 2 bases; unmatched junction bases: 6. CDR3 nucleotides: TGTGCCAGCAGTGGCGTGGGACAGCTCACAGATACGCAGTATTTT. It is translated as CASSGVGQLTDTQYF.

The chain is built from TRBV3-1 (or the pseudogene TRBV3-2) and TRBJ1-1, with 8 bases fitting TRBD1. Germline V CDR1 and CDR2: LGHDT, YNNKEL (reference sequence). This CDR3 region has 14 residues. V lost 1 base to trimming and J lost 5 bases; unmatched junction nucleotides: 3. CDR3 region: CASSQGTGRTEAFF. In DNA form, the CDR3 reads TGTGCCAGCAGCCAAGGGACAGGGAGGACTGAAGCTTTCTTT.

The CDR3 region has the DNA TGTGCCAGCAGCGTAGAAGGACTAGCGGGAGTTAGAGAGCAGTTCTTC. Residues: CASSVEGLAGVREQFF. This chain links TRBV9 with TRBJ2-1; TRBD2 agrees at 13 bases. In germline, CDR1 is SGDLS, CDR2 YYNGEE. The CDR3 consists of 16 residues. V shed 0 bases, J shed 10 bases, and the junction held 7 bases outside the gene matches.